The 4 T cell receptor beta chains in this list originate from one sample, sequenced in a study of cytomegalovirus exposure and HLA in healthy donors. PCR employed 60 Vbeta and 13 Jbeta primers. TCRdb keeps only in-frame clones here, not all; method: immunoSEQ multiplex PCR. There are about 190,000 clones in the sample; around three quarters occur only once, and 1.5% to 2% lies in the top ten. The specimen sequenced was PBMCs. These receptors originate from a woman aged 18-29 years in good health and CMV-seronegative.

The chain is built from TRBV4-2 and TRBJ2-3, with 12 nucleotides matching TRBD2. Looked up from germline, CDR1 is LGHNA and CDR2 is YNFKEQ. The CDR3 runs 16 residues. J lost 1 base, V lost 2 bases, and 1 base had no gene match. CDR3 amino acids: CASSQRLAGGTDTQYF. CDR3 nucleotides: TGTGCCAGCAGCCAACGACTAGCGGGGGGCACAGATACGCAGTATTTT.

The rearrangement uses TRBV4-1 and TRBJ1-1; D gene unclear. Germline V lookup: CDR1 MGHRA, CDR2 YSYEKL. Trimming removed 0 bases at V and 4 bases at J, with 12 bases between. This CDR3 has 15 amino acids. CDR3 region: CASSQDFYQATEAFF. The CDR3 DNA reads TGCGCCAGCAGCCAAGATTTTTACCAGGCCACTGAAGCTTTCTTT.

This clone came up a few times. This chain joins TRBV28 and TRBJ1-1; 8 bases line up with TRBD1. The J segment lost 8 bases and the V segment lost 5 bases, leaving 10 bases of the junction unmatched. The germline V gene encodes CDR1 MDHEN and CDR2 SYDVKM. The CDR3 totals 14 residues. CDR3 amino acids: CASSRTGTGLEAFF. In DNA, the CDR3 is TGTGCCAGCAGTCGAACCGGGACAGGACTCGAAGCTTTCTTT.

This chain links TRBV27 with TRBJ2-1; 10 bases are shared with TRBD1. V dropped 5 bases and J dropped 8; count of bases not matched to a gene: 6. The CDR3 sequence is 14 residues long. Germline loops: CDR1 MNHEY, CDR2 SMNVEV (reference sequence). In nucleotides, the CDR3 is TGTGCCAGCAGTCCTCCGACAGGGGGCGATGAGCAGTTCTTC. This encodes CASSPPTGGDEQFF.